This T cell receptor (beta chain) derives from a study of response to subunit inactivated influenza vaccine. CDR1 and CDR2 from the germline V gene are SGHDN and FVKESK. This CDR3 comprises 13 residues. Between the trimmed V and J ends, which lost 8 bases and 0 bases, there was a span of 11 bases. Points on this clonotype: Antigen unknown.

Study observations and caveats: The authors suggested that every seasonal influenza vaccination recruits few new T cells.

TCRdb used MiXCR to reprocess the RT-PCR reads, holding one entry per CDR3 protein. The table has 560,000 or so distinct CDR3 sequences, about 8% seen once. The sample here was PBMCs from blood, taken roughly 24 months after vaccination. This chain joins TRBV14 and TRBJ2-7; unclear D gene. The source is a man aged 50 to 69 who received an inactivated influenza vaccine. The CDR3 loop is CASSSETSYEQYF. In nucleotides, the CDR3 is TGTGCCAGCTCCTCTGAAACCTCCTACGAGCAGTACTTC.